This T cell receptor beta chain was identified in a study of blood T cell repertoires in COVID-19. Produced via immunoSEQ multiplex PCR; TCRdb's table is partial and in-frame only. This table has about 140,000 clones, 70% to 80% appearing once. Germline V gene lookup returns CDR1 KGHSH and CDR2 LQKENI. The J segment lost 8 bases and the V segment lost 4 bases, leaving 6 bases of the junction unmatched. The length of the CDR3 is 15 residues. Sequencing was performed on peripheral blood. The J gene is TRBJ2-1, the V gene TRBV18; 12 nucleotides agree with TRBD2. The TCR sequence derives from a man aged 55 to 70 who had recovered from COVID-19. CDR3 bases: TGTGCCAGCTCACTGCTAGCGGGAGGGCCATATGAGCAGTTCTTC. The encoded protein is CASSLLAGGPYEQFF.